This entry describes one TCR beta chain. V was clipped by 6 bases and J by 10 bases, with 13 bases between them. The germline V gene has CDR1 WSHSY and CDR2 SAAADI. This CDR3 comprises 13 residues. In the authors' workflow: Amplified reference gene primers provided the basis for estimating nucleated cell counts. Some clones are missing from TCRdb's copy, which holds only in-frame ones; the method was immunoSEQ multiplex PCR. That table supplies the V and J calls and clone size; D and trimming were determined from the DNA. The sample holds roughly 150,000 clones, about 80% seen once. The data originate from a study of blood T cell repertoires in COVID-19. Study at large: Whether acute or convalescent, the COVID-19 samples came from the United States, Italy and Spain. In each case, the material was cDNA or gDNA derived from T cells, B-cell-depleted T cells, or PBMCs.

The source is a man between 65 and 79 years old with active or convalescent COVID-19. The sample was peripheral blood. V and J are TRBV10-2 and TRBJ1-6; the D is unclear. The CDR3 DNA follows: TGCGCCAGCAGCCCGGGAGTCTCCTCACCCCTCCACTTT. Its translation is CASSPGVSSPLHF.